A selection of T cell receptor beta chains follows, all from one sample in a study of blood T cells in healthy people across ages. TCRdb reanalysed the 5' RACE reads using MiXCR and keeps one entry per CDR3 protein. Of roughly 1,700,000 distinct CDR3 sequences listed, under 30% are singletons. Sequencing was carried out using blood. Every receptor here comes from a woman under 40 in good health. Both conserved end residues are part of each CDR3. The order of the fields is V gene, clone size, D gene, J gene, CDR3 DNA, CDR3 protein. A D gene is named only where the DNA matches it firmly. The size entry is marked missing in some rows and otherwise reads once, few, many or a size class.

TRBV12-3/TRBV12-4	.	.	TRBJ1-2	TGTGCCAGCAGGACTGGGGTTACAGTGGGCTACACCTTC	CASRTGVTVGYTF
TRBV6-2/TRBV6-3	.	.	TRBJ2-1	TGTGCCAGCGTTACCAGAGCTAGTCCCTACAATGAGCAGTTCTTC	CASVTRASPYNEQFF
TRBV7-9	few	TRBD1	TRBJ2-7	TGTGCCAGTACCCCCCGGGGACAGCCCTACGAGCAGTACTTC	CASTPRGQPYEQYF
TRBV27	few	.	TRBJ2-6	TGTGCCAGCAGTGCCGGGTTTGCTGGGGCCAACGTCCTGACTTTC	CASSAGFAGANVLTF
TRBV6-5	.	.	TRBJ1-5	TGTGCCAGCAGGTCCTTCCGGGGCAATCAGCCCCAGCATTTT	CASRSFRGNQPQHF
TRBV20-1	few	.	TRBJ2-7	TGCAGTGCTAGAGATCGGTCGTTCGTCGAGCAGTACTTC	CSARDRSFVEQYF
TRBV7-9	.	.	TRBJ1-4	TGTGCCAGCAGCTTAGTAGAGGGGACGGAAAAACTGTTTTTT	CASSLVEGTEKLFF
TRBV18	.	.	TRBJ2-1	TGTGCCAGCTCACCGTGGGGTCTCAGCTCCTACAATGAGCAGTTCTTC	CASSPWGLSSYNEQFF
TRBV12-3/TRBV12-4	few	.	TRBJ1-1	TGTGCCAGCAGTTTGTCCCAAGGGAACACTGAAGCTTTCTTT	CASSLSQGNTEAFF
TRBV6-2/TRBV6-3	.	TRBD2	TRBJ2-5	TGTGCCAGCAGTGGGGCGGGAGGGCCGGCAGAGACCCAGTACTTC	CASSGAGGPAETQYF
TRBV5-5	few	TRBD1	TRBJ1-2	TGTGCCAGCAGCACCCGGACAGGGGGAGTCTATGGCTACACCTTC	CASSTRTGGVYGYTF
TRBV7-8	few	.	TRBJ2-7	TGTGCCAGCAGCCCCCATCGGACAGAACACGAGCAGTACTTC	CASSPHRTEHEQYF
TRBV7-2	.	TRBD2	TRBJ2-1	TGTGCCAGCAGCTTAGAAAGGCGGGGGGGCCATGAGCAGTTCTTC	CASSLERRGGHEQFF
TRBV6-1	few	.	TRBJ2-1	TGTGCCAGCAAGCAAGACCTCTCCTACAATGAGCAGTTCTTC	CASKQDLSYNEQFF
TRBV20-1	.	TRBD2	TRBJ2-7	TGCAGTGCTAGAGATCTAGGACTAGGCTACGAGCAGTACTTC	CSARDLGLGYEQYF
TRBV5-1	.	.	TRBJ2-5	TGCGCCAGCCATATGAAGTACCAAGAGACCCAGTACTTC	CASHMKYQETQYF
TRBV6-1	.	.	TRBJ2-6	TGTGCCAGCAAACCGGGGAATGCTGGGGCCAACGTCCTGACTTTC	CASKPGNAGANVLTF
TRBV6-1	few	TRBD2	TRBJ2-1	TGTGCCAGCAGTGAAGCTACAAGCGGGAGAGGCAATGAGCAGTTCTTC	CASSEATSGRGNEQFF
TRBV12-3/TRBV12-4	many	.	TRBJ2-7	TGTGCCAGCAGGGGAGAAGGGTACGAGCAGTACTTC	CASRGEGYEQYF
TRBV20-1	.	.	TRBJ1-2	TGCAGTGCTAGCCCCCCGACTAACTATGGCTACACCTTC	CSASPPTNYGYTF
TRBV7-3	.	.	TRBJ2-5	TGTGCCAGCAGCTCCGGTGCAGCTCGGGGGGCCGAGACCCAGTACTTC	CASSSGAARGAETQYF
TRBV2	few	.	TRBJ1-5	TGTGCCAGCAGTAAGGGGGGCTACAGTTACAATCAGCCCCAGCATTTT	CASSKGGYSYNQPQHF
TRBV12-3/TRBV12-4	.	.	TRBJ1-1	TGTGCCAGCAGTCACCGGGACGGGGCCGCTTTCTTT	CASSHRDGAAFF
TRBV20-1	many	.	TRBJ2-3	TGCAGTGCTAGGGGGGACCCCACAGATACGCAGTATTTT	CSARGDPTDTQYF
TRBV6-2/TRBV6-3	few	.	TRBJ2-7	TGTGCCAGCAGACGCGGCCGACCCTACGAGCAGTACTTC	CASRRGRPYEQYF
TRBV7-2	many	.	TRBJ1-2	TGTGCCAGCAGCTTAGGGGGCAGGGAGGGCTATGGCTACACCTTC	CASSLGGREGYGYTF
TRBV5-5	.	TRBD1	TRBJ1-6	TGTGCCAGCAGCAAGGACAGGGATTCCCTCCACTTT	CASSKDRDSLHF
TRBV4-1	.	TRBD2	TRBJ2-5	TGCGCCAGCAGCCAAGAGAAGGGGCTAGCGGGGGGCTCGGGGACCCAGTACTTC	CASSQEKGLAGGSGTQYF
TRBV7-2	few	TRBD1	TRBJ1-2	TGTGCCAGCAGCCGAGGGGGCGTTGACTATGGCTACACCTTC	CASSRGGVDYGYTF
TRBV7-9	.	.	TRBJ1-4	TGTGCCAGCAGCTCCTGGCATTCCAATGAAAAACTGTTTTTT	CASSSWHSNEKLFF
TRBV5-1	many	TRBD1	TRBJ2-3	TGCGCCAGCCGGCGACAGGGGGATAGAGATACGCAGTATTTT	CASRRQGDRDTQYF
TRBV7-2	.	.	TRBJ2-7	TGTGCCAGCAGCCCTCGGGGCCCCTCCCAAAAGGAGGTGTACTTC	CASSPRGPSQKEVYF
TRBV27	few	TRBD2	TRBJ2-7	TGTGCCAGCAGTGTGACTAGCGGGAGCTTGAGTTCCTACGAGCAGTACTTC	CASSVTSGSLSSYEQYF
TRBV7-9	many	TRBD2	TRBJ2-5	TGTGCCAGCAGCTTCGGGACTAGCGGGAGAGGGGAGACCCAGTACTTC	CASSFGTSGRGETQYF
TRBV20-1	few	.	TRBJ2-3	.	CSARFGIGTAPSITDTRYF
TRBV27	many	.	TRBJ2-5	TGTGCCAGTACCACCTTTCAAGAGACCCAGTACTTC	CASTTFQETQYF
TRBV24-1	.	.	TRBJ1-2	TGTGCCACCAGTGATTTGTACAGGAACTATGGCTACACCTTC	CATSDLYRNYGYTF
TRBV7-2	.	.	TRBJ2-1	TGTGCCAGCAGCCGCTTGGGGGGTACTTACAATGAGCAGTTCTTC	CASSRLGGTYNEQFF
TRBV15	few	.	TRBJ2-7	TGTGCCACCAGCAGAGTCCCCGCCGGCTCCTACGAGCAGTACTTC	CATSRVPAGSYEQYF
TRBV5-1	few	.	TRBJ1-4	TGCGCCAGCAGCCTCTCCGGACAGACAAATGAAAAACTGTTTTTT	CASSLSGQTNEKLFF
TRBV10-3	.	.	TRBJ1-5	TGTGCCATCAGTGAGTCGTCCGGGGGCGGGGGTTATCAGCCCCAGCATTTT	CAISESSGGGGYQPQHF
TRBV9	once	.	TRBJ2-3	TGTGCCAGCAGCGTAGTTGCTTCGGGGGCGGATACGCAGTATTTT	CASSVVASGADTQYF
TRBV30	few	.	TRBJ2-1	TGTGCCTGGAGTATGGCGAGGGAGCAGTTCTTC	CAWSMAREQFF
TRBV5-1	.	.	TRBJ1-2	TGCGCCAGCAGCCCCTGGACGGAGACCTATGGCTACACCTTC	CASSPWTETYGYTF
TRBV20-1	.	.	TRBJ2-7	TGCAGTGCCAGGACGCCAGACTACGAGCAGTACTTC	CSARTPDYEQYF
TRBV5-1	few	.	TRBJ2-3	TGCGCCAGCAGTTATACCCCGGGTCCCCCAGATACGCAGTATTTT	CASSYTPGPPDTQYF
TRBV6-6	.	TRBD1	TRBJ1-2	TGTGCCAGCAGTTACACGACAGGGGCCTATGGCTACACCTTC	CASSYTTGAYGYTF
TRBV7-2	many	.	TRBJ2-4	TGTGCCAGCAGCCCCGGGGACATTCAGTACTTC	CASSPGDIQYF
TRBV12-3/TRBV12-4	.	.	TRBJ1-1	TGTGCCAGCAGTTTAGCGACGAACGGGCAGAACACTGAAGCTTTCTTT	CASSLATNGQNTEAFF
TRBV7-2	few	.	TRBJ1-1	TGTGCCAGCAGTCAGGGACCCATGAACACTGAAGCTTTCTTT	CASSQGPMNTEAFF
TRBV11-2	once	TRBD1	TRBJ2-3	TGTGCCAGCAGCTTAAAAGGGGGCTTCGGAGATACGCAGTATTTT	CASSLKGGFGDTQYF
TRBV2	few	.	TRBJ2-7	TGTGCCAGCAGGCCGGACGGGACCTACGGGCAGTACTTC	CASRPDGTYGQYF
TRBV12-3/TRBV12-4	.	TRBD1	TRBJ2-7	TGTGCCAGCAGTTCAACCGGGACAGGGGTTCCCTACGAGCAGTACTTC	CASSSTGTGVPYEQYF
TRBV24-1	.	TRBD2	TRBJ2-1	TGTGCCACCAGTGATTTGGGACTAGCGAGCAATGAGCAGTTCTTC	CATSDLGLASNEQFF
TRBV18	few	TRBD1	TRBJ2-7	TGTGCCAGCTCACCAAATCCGGGACAGGGCTACGAGCAGTACTTC	CASSPNPGQGYEQYF
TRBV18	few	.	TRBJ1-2	TGTGCCAGCTCCGATGGGCTCTATGGCTACACCTTC	CASSDGLYGYTF
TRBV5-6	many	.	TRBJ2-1	TGTGCCAGCAGCTTGGCCCCGAGGGACAATGAGCAGTTCTTC	CASSLAPRDNEQFF
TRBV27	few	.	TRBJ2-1	TGTGCCAGCAGTCCGAGACTTCCGGGACCCACCTCATCTGGGCAGTTCTTC	CASSPRLPGPTSSGQFF
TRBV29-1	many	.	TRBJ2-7	TGCAGCGTTACAGGGAAGGGGAAGGAATACGAGCAGTACTTC	CSVTGKGKEYEQYF
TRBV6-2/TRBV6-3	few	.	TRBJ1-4	TGTGCCAGCAGTGCCGAAGGAGCGACAGAAAAACTGTTTTTT	CASSAEGATEKLFF